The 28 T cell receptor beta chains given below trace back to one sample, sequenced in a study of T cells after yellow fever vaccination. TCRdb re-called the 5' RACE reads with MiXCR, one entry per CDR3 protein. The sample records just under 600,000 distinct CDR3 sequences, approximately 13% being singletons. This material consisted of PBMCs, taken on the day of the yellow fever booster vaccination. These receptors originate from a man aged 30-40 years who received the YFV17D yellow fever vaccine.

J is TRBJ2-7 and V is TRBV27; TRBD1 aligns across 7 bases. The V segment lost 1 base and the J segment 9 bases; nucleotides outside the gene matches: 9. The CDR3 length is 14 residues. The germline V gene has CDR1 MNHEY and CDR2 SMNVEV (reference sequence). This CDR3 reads CASSLFQGDTTQYF. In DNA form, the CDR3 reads TGTGCCAGCAGTTTATTCCAGGGGGATACGACGCAGTACTTC.

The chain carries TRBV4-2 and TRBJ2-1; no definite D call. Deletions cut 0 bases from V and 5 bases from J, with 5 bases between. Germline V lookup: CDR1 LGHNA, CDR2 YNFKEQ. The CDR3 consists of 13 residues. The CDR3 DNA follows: TGTGCCAGCAGCCAAGACCGGGACAATGAGCAGTTCTTC. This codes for CASSQDRDNEQFF.

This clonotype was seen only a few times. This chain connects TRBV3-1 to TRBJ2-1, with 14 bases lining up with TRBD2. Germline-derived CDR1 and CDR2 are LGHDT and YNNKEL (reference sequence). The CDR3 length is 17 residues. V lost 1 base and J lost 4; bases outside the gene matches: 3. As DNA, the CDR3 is TGTGCCAGCAGCCAAGGGGGACTAGCGGGAGCATACAATGAGCAGTTCTTC. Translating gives CASSQGGLAGAYNEQFF.

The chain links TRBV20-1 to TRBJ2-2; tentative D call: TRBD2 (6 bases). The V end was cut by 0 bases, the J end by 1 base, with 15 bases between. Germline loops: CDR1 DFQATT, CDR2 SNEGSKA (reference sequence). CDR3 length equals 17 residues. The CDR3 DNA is TGCAGTGCTAGAGATGGTTGGGGGGTCGAGAACACCGGGGAGCTGTTTTTT. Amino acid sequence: CSARDGWGVENTGELFF.

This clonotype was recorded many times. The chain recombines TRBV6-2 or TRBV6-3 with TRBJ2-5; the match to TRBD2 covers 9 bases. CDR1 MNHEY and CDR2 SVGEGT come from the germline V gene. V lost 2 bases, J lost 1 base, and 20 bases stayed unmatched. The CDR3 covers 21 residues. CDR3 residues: CASSYRSAREGHRSGQETQYF. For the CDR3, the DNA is TGTGCCAGCAGTTACCGCTCCGCGCGGGAGGGCCATCGTTCGGGCCAAGAGACCCAGTACTTC.

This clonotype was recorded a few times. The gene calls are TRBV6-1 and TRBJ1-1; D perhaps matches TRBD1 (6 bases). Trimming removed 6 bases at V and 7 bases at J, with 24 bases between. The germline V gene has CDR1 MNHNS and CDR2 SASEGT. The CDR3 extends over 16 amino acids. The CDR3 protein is CASRREFPRGRDEAFF. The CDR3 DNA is TGTGCCAGCAGACGAGAGTTTCCCAGGGGACGAGATGAAGCTTTCTTT.

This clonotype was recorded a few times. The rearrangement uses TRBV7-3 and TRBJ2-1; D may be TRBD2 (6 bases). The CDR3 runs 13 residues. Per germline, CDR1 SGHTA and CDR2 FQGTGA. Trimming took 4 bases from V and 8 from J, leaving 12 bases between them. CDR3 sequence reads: CASSSPWEDEQFF. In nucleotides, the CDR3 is TGTGCCAGCAGCTCCCCGTGGGAGGATGAGCAGTTCTTC.

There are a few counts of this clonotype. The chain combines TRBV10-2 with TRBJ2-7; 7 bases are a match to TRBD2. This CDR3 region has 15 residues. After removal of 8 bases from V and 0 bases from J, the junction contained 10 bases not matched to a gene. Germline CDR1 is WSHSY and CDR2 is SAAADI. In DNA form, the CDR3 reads TGCGCCAGCGGGGGGGTTTCGGGCCGCTCCTACGAGCAGTACTTC. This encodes CASGGVSGRSYEQYF.

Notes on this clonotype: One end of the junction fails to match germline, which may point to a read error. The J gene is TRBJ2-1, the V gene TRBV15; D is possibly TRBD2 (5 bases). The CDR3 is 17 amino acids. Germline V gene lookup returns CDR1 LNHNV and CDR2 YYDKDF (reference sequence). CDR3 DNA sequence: TGTACCACCAGGAACCCCAGCGGATGGGGTTCCTACAATGAGCAGTTCTTC. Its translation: CTTRNPSGWGSYNEQFF.

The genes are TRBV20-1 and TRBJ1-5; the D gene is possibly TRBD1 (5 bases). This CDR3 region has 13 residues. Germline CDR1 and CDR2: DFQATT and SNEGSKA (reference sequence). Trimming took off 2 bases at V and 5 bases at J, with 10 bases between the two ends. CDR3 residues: CSARTDIYQPQHF. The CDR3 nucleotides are TGCAGTGCTAGAACGGACATCTATCAGCCCCAGCATTTT.

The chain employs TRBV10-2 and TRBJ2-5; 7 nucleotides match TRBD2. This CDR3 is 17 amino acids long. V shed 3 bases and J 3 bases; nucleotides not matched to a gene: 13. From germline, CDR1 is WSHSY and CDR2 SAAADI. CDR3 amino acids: CASSDSVGTITKETQYF. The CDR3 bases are TGCGCCAGCAGTGATTCCGTAGGGACTATCACTAAAGAGACCCAGTACTTC.

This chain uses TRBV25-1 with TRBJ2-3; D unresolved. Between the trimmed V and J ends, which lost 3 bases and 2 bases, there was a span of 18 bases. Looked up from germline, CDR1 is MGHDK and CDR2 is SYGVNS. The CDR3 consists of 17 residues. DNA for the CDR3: TGTGCCAGCAGTGAGCCCGACCCATGGCGGAACACAGATACGCAGTATTTT. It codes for CASSEPDPWRNTDTQYF.

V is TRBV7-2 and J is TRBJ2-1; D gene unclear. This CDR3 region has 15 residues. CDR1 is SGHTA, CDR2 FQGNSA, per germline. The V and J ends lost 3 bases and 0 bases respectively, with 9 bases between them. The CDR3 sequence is CASSLTISSYNEQFF. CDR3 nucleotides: TGTGCCAGCAGCTTGACAATTAGCTCCTACAATGAGCAGTTCTTC.

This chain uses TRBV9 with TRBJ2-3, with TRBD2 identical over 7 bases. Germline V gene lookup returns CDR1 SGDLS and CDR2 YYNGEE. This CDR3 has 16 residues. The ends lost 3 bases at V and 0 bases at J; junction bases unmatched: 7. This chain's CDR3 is CASSGGGSSSTDTQYF. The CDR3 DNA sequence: TGTGCCAGCAGCGGTGGCGGGAGTTCAAGCACAGATACGCAGTATTTT.

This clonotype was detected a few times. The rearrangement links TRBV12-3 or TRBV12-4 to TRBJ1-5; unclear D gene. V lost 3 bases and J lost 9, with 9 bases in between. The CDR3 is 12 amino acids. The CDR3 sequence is CASSFRGPPQHF. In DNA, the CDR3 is TGTGCCAGCAGTTTTCGGGGTCCGCCCCAGCATTTT.

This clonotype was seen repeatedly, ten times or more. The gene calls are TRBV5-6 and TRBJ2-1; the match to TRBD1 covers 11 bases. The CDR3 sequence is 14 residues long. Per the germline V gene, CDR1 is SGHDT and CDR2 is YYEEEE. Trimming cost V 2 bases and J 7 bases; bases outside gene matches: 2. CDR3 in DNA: TGTGCCAGCAGCTTCGGACAGGGGGCGAATGAGCAGTTCTTC. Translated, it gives CASSFGQGANEQFF.

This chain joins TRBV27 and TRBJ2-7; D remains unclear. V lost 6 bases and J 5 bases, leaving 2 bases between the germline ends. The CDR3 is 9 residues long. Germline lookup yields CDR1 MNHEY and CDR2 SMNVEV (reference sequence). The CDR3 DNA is TGTGCCAGCAGGGACGAGCAGTACTTC. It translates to CASRDEQYF.

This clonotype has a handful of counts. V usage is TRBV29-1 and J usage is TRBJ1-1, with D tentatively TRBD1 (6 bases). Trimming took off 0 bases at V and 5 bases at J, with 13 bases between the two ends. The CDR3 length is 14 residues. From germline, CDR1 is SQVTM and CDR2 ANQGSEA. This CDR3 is CSVEDNKGGTEAFF. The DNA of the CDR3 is TGCAGCGTTGAAGACAACAAGGGGGGGACTGAAGCTTTCTTT. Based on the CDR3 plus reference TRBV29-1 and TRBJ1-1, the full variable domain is SAVISQKPSRDICQRGTSLTIQCQVDSQVTMMFWYRQQPGQSLTLIATANQGSEATYESGFVIDKFPISRPNLTFSTLTVSNMSPEDSSIYLCSVEDNKGGTEAFFGQGTRLTVV.

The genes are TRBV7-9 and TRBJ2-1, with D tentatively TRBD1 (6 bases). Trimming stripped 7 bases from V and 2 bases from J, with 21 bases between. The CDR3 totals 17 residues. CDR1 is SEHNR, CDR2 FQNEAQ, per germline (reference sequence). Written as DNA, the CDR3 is TGTGCCAGCACCCTCCCCCTTACAGGGCAAACCTACAATGAGCAGTTCTTC. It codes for CASTLPLTGQTYNEQFF.

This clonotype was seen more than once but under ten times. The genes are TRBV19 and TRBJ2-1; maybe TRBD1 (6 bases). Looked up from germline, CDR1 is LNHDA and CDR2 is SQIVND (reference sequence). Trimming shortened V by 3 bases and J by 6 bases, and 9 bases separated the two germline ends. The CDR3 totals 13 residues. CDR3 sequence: CASSMDSPNEQFF. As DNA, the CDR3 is TGTGCCAGTAGTATGGACAGTCCCAATGAGCAGTTCTTC.

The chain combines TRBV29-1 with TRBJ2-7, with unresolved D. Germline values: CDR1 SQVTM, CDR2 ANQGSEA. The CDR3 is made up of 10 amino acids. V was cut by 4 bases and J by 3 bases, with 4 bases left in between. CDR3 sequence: CSVVGYEQYF. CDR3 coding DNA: TGCAGCGTTGTAGGCTACGAGCAGTACTTC.

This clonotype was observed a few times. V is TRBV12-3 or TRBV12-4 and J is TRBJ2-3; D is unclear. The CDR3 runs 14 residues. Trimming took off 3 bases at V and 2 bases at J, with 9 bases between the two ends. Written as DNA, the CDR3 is TGTGCCAGCAGTTTGATCGACTTCACAGATACGCAGTATTTT. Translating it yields CASSLIDFTDTQYF.

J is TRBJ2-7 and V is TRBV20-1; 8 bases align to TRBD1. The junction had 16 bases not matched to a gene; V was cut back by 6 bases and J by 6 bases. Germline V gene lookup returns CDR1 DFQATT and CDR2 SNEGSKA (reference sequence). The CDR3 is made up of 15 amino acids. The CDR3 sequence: CSAPRPGGVGFEQYF. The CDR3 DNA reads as TGCAGTGCCCCCCGGCCAGGGGGCGTTGGGTTCGAGCAGTACTTC.

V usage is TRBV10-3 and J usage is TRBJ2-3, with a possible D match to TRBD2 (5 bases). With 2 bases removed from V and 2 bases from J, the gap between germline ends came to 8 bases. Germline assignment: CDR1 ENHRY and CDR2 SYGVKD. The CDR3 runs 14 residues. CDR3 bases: TGTGCCATCAGTGAGCCCGGGGACACAGATACGCAGTATTTT. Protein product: CAISEPGDTDTQYF.

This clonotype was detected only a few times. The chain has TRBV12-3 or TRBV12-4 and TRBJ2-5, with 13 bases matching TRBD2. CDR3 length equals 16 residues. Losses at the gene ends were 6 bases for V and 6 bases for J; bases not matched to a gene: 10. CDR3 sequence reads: CASRPGTSGVAKTQYF. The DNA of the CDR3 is TGTGCCAGCAGGCCCGGGACTAGCGGGGTGGCGAAGACCCAGTACTTC.

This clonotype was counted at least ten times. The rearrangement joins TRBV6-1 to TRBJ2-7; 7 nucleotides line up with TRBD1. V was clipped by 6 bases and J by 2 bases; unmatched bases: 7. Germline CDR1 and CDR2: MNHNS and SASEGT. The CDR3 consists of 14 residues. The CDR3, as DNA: TGTGCCAGCAGCCGAGGGGGCGGCGCCTACGAGCAGTACTTC. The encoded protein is CASSRGGGAYEQYF.

The CDR3 loop is CSVAIDRNQPQHF. In DNA, the CDR3 is TGCAGCGTTGCGATTGATCGCAATCAGCCCCAGCATTTT. The J gene is TRBJ1-5, the V gene TRBV29-1; D uncertain. V gave up 4 bases and J gave up 2 bases, with 9 bases separating them. Germline V gives CDR1 SQVTM, CDR2 ANQGSEA. The CDR3 is made up of 13 amino acids. Supplemented by reference TRBV29-1 and TRBJ1-5, the full variable domain reads SAVISQKPSRDICQRGTSLTIQCQVDSQVTMMFWYRQQPGQSLTLIATANQGSEATYESGFVIDKFPISRPNLTFSTLTVSNMSPEDSSIYLCSVAIDRNQPQHFGDGTRLSIL.

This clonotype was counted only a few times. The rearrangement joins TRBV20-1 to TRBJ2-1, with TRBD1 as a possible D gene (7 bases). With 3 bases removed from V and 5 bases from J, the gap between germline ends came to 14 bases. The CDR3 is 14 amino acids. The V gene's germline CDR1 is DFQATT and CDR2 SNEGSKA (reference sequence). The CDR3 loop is CSASGGRGDNEQFF. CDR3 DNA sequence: TGCAGTGCTAGTGGTGGCAGGGGGGACAATGAGCAGTTCTTC.